The 12 T cell receptor beta chains in this list originate from one sample, sequenced in a study of T cells in Graves' hyperthyroidism and ophthalmopathy. Amplified regions were TCR beta CDR3 sequences from RNA transcripts. The HTBI primer set drove a first-round RT-PCR of the TCR CDR3. TCRdb re-analysed the multiplex PCR reads in MiXCR, keeping a single row per CDR3 protein. The table records more than 100,000 distinct CDR3 sequences, 47% of them present only once. Sequences were obtained from blood. The source is a man in his forties or fifties with Graves' hyperthyroidism.

The rearrangement uses TRBV20-1 and TRBJ2-7, with D possibly TRBD2 on 5 matching bases. The CDR3 covers 15 residues. Germline V gives CDR1 DFQATT, CDR2 SNEGSKA (reference sequence). The germline V and J ends were trimmed by 6 bases and 3 bases, with 21 bases remaining between them. In nucleotides, the CDR3 is TGCAGTGCCAGCAGCTTAGAGGGAGAGCACTACGAGCAGTACTTC. Translated: CSASSLEGEHYEQYF.

This clonotype was observed many times. The chain joins TRBV6-1 to TRBJ2-1; D is possibly TRBD2 (5 bases). The CDR3 consists of 13 residues. Trimming removed 8 bases at V and 6 bases at J, with 14 bases between. From germline, CDR1 is MNHNS and CDR2 SASEGT. CDR3 residues: CASRQYGVNEQFF. The CDR3 coding sequence is TGTGCCAGCCGTCAATACGGGGTCAATGAGCAGTTCTTC.

This clonotype was observed a few times. V gene TRBV18 combines with J gene TRBJ2-2; D is uncertain. Trimming pared 2 bases from V and 0 bases from J, leaving 10 bases between. The CDR3 has 16 amino acids. Germline CDR1 KGHSH, CDR2 LQKENI. Here the CDR3 reads CASSPFGQANTGELFF. The DNA of the CDR3 is TGTGCCAGCTCACCATTCGGTCAGGCGAACACCGGGGAGCTGTTTTTT.

This clonotype came up many times. The chain has TRBV12-3 or TRBV12-4 and TRBJ1-6, with D perhaps matching TRBD1 (5 bases). This CDR3 region has 15 residues. Trimming shortened V by 6 bases and J by 6 bases, and 15 bases separated the two germline ends. DNA for the CDR3: TGTGCCAGCAGGAAATCGGGACTTACTAATTCACCCCTCCACTTT. It codes for CASRKSGLTNSPLHF.

The chain carries TRBV20-1 and TRBJ1-6; tentatively, D is TRBD1 (5 bases). The CDR3 has 13 amino acids. The germline V and J ends were trimmed by 3 bases and 10 bases, with 13 bases remaining between them. Looked up from germline, CDR1 is DFQATT and CDR2 is SNEGSKA (reference sequence). DNA for the CDR3: TGCAGTGCTAGCAAAAGGTGGGGCTCACCCCTCCACTTT. Residues: CSASKRWGSPLHF.

This chain links TRBV12-5 with TRBJ2-3; a weak D match, TRBD1 (6 bases). Germline lookup yields CDR1 LGHNT and CDR2 FRNRAP. The CDR3 covers 17 residues. V was clipped by 0 bases and J by 0 bases, with 13 bases between them. Written as DNA, the CDR3 is TGTGCTAGTGGTTTGGTTTATGGACAGTTCAGCACAGATACGCAGTATTTT. This sequence encodes CASGLVYGQFSTDTQYF. The whole variable domain, remainder taken from reference TRBV12-5 and TRBJ2-3, is DARVTQTPRHKVTEMGQEVTMRCQPILGHNTVFWYRQTMMQGLELLAYFRNRAPLDDSGMPKDRFSAEMPDATLATLKIQPSEPRDSAVYFCASGLVYGQFSTDTQYFGPGTRLTVL.

This clonotype came up many times. The rearrangement uses TRBV2 and TRBJ1-1; D uncertain. The CDR3 has 14 residues. The germline V and J ends were trimmed by 3 bases and 1 base, with 9 bases remaining between them. CDR1 and CDR2 from the germline V gene are SNHLY and FYNNEI. The CDR3 loop reads CASSDRSPNTEAFF. CDR3 nucleotides: TGTGCCAGCAGTGATAGATCCCCGAACACTGAAGCTTTCTTT. The complete variable domain, with remaining parts taken from reference TRBV2 and TRBJ1-1, reads EPEVTQTPSHQVTQMGQEVILRCVPISNHLYFYWYRQILGQKVEFLVSFYNNEISEKSEIFDDQFSVERPDGSNFTLKIRSTKLEDSAMYFCASSDRSPNTEAFFGQGTRLTVV.

As concerns this clonotype: Because it lacks the conserved phenylalanine or tryptophan at the end, this CDR3 is likely a read error. This chain links TRBV19 with TRBJ2-7, with 7 positions matching TRBD2. This CDR3 is built from 13 residues. Unmatched junction bases numbered 9, after V lost 10 bases and J lost 3 bases. The germline gives CDR1 LNHDA, CDR2 SQIVND (reference sequence). The CDR3 protein is CATGRVGDYEQYL. CDR3 DNA sequence: TGTGCCACTGGGAGGGTAGGGGACTACGAGCAGTACCTT.

A word on this clonotype: One junction end does not reproduce the germline sequence, and a read error may be involved. The chain links TRBV10-3 to TRBJ1-2, with TRBD1 matching 8 bases. This CDR3 comprises 14 residues. Germline V gives CDR1 ENHRY, CDR2 SYGVKD. The CDR3 spells CANESGGGGYGYSF. The CDR3 DNA reads as TGTGCCAACGAGTCAGGGGGCGGCGGCTATGGCTACAGCTTC.

This clonotype occurred many times. The chain is built from TRBV9 and TRBJ1-6, with 8 nucleotides matching TRBD1. Germline loops: CDR1 SGDLS, CDR2 YYNGEE. V lost 4 bases and J lost 10; bases outside the gene matches: 10. CDR3 size: 15 residues. The CDR3 sequence is CASSPPGQGNSPLHF. The CDR3 DNA sequence: TGTGCCAGCAGCCCACCAGGACAGGGAAACTCACCCCTCCACTTT.

In its sample, this clonotype was seen a few times. The chain recombines TRBV27 with TRBJ2-1; D is possibly TRBD1 (6 bases). Trimming stripped 9 bases from V and 2 bases from J, with 11 bases between. The CDR3 runs 13 residues. Looked up from germline, CDR1 is MNHEY and CDR2 is SMNVEV (reference sequence). The CDR3 loop reads CARTGKTYNEQFF. Here the CDR3 DNA reads TGTGCCAGGACAGGAAAGACCTACAATGAGCAGTTCTTC.

The sample holds one count of this clonotype. The chain employs TRBV19 and TRBJ2-2; the match to TRBD2 covers 8 bases. Germline CDR1 reads LNHDA; CDR2 reads SQIVND (reference sequence). The CDR3 covers 14 residues. V was pared by 10 bases and J by 7 bases, with 11 bases of the junction left unmatched. Written as DNA, the CDR3 is TGTGCCATAAAGGGGAGCGGGAGAGGCGGGGAGCTGTTTTTT. Translated: CAIKGSGRGGELFF.